These 14 T cell receptor beta chains were sequenced from one sample in a study of blood T cell repertoires in COVID-19. Sequencing was performed with immunoSEQ multiplex PCR; in TCRdb, only in-frame clones are kept and a portion is missing. The data contain some 140,000 clones, about 70% of them singletons. The sequenced sample was peripheral blood. These receptors were obtained from a man at least 80 years old with acute or convalescent COVID-19.

This rearrangement joins TRBV7-3 to TRBJ2-1, with TRBD1 matching 8 bases. The CDR3 covers 16 residues. CDR1 and CDR2 from the germline V gene are SGHTA and FQGTGA. V lost 5 bases to trimming and J lost 3 bases; unmatched junction nucleotides: 9. CDR3 DNA sequence: TGTGCCAGCAGCCACTCATCCGGACAGGGCTACAATGAGCAGTTCTTC. Amino acid sequence: CASSHSSGQGYNEQFF.

This clone was recorded once. The V and J genes are TRBV2 and TRBJ2-5; 8 bases map to TRBD1. J lost 4 bases, V lost 8 bases, and 9 bases had no gene match. CDR1 is SNHLY, CDR2 FYNNEI, per germline. This CDR3 has 14 residues. CDR3: CASADRTGRETQYF. The CDR3 coding sequence is TGTGCCAGCGCGGACAGGACAGGGAGAGAGACCCAGTACTTC.

The gene calls are TRBV28 and TRBJ1-2; no clear D gene. This CDR3 is built from 14 residues. Trimming removed 3 bases at V and 1 base at J, with 9 bases between. Germline V gives CDR1 MDHEN, CDR2 SYDVKM. The CDR3 DNA sequence: TGTGCCAGCAGTTTTGGCAGAAGTAACTATGGCTACACCTTC. It translates to CASSFGRSNYGYTF.

The chain couples TRBV2 to TRBJ1-5, with 7 bases aligning to TRBD1. Trimming took 4 bases from V and 4 from J; bases not matched to a gene: 4. Germline assignment: CDR1 SNHLY and CDR2 FYNNEI. The CDR3 totals 14 residues. Here the CDR3 DNA reads TGTGCCAGCAGTGGACAGGGTCGGAATCAGCCCCAGCATTTT. Protein: CASSGQGRNQPQHF.

V gene TRBV2 combines with J gene TRBJ2-1, with D maybe TRBD1 (6 bases). The CDR3 is made up of 13 amino acids. Per the germline V gene, CDR1 is SNHLY and CDR2 is FYNNEI. V was cut by 8 bases and J by 6 bases, with 14 bases left in between. CDR3 residues: CASGGAHPNEQFF. The CDR3 DNA reads as TGTGCCAGCGGGGGCGCCCATCCCAATGAGCAGTTCTTC.

This clone has only one observation. The chain joins TRBV28 to TRBJ2-3; a possible D gene is TRBD1 (6 bases). The V gene lost 2 bases and the J gene lost 3 bases, with 12 bases spanning the gap. The length of the CDR3 is 15 residues. The germline gives CDR1 MDHEN, CDR2 SYDVKM. For the CDR3, the DNA is TGTGCCAGCAGTTTACTTGGGGGCTGGACAGATACGCAGTATTTT. Translating it yields CASSLLGGWTDTQYF.

Only a few counts were recorded for this clone. This chain links TRBV7-2 with TRBJ2-7; TRBD2 matches 7 bases. The germline gives CDR1 SGHTA, CDR2 FQGNSA. This CDR3 contains 14 residues. The junction had 4 bases not matched to a gene; V was cut back by 5 bases and J by 0 bases. Written as DNA, the CDR3 is TGTGCCAGCAGCCAGCTAGCGGACTCCTACGAGCAGTACTTC. Its protein is CASSQLADSYEQYF.

The chain couples TRBV11-2 to TRBJ2-1; D might be TRBD2 (5 bases). The germline gives CDR1 SGHAT, CDR2 FQNNGV. The CDR3 is 11 amino acids. V was cut by 5 bases and J by 10 bases, with 9 bases left in between. CDR3 residues: CASSRAEEQFF. The CDR3 DNA follows: TGTGCCAGCAGCCGAGCGGAGGAGCAGTTCTTC.

The chain carries TRBV5-1 and TRBJ1-1; D is possibly TRBD1 (5 bases). There are 16 residues in the CDR3. CDR1 is SGHRS, CDR2 YFSETQ, per germline. V gave up 3 bases and J gave up 4 bases, with 19 bases separating them. The chain's CDR3 is CASSSRRWEGTTEAFF. In nucleotides, the CDR3 is TGCGCCAGCAGCTCCAGAAGGTGGGAGGGGACCACTGAAGCTTTCTTT.

The V gene is TRBV6-5, the J gene TRBJ2-7; 9 bases fit TRBD1. With 5 bases clipped from V and 3 bases from J, the junction kept 8 bases outside the gene matches. The CDR3 totals 15 residues. Germline assignment: CDR1 MNHEY and CDR2 SVGAGI. CDR3 sequence: CASSLQTGGGYEQYF. CDR3 DNA: TGTGCCAGCAGTCTGCAAACAGGGGGCGGCTACGAGCAGTACTTC.

This chain links TRBV5-1 with TRBJ2-1; 7 nucleotides match TRBD1. Trimming took 9 bases from V and 1 from J; bases not matched to a gene: 7. Per germline, CDR1 SGHRS and CDR2 YFSETQ. The CDR3 spans 14 residues. Here the CDR3 reads CATKQGESYNEQFF. CDR3 sequence (DNA): TGCGCCACCAAGCAGGGGGAGTCCTACAATGAGCAGTTCTTC.

The CDR3 DNA follows: TGTGCCAGCAGTGAAGCAAGAGTTACGCAGTATTTT. This sequence encodes CASSEARVTQYF. The rearrangement uses TRBV2 and TRBJ2-3; D gene uncertain. In germline, CDR1 is SNHLY, CDR2 FYNNEI. The CDR3 has 12 residues. V gave up 0 bases and J gave up 8 bases, with 6 bases separating them.

The chain links TRBV7-8 to TRBJ2-2, with 7 bases aligning to TRBD1. CDR3 length: 15 amino acids. J was trimmed by 1 base and V by 3 bases; bases with no gene match: 2. Germline loops: CDR1 SGHVS, CDR2 FQNEAQ. In nucleotides, the CDR3 is TGTGCCAGCAGCTTTCGACAGGGGAACACCGGGGAGCTGTTTTTT. This sequence encodes CASSFRQGNTGELFF.

This clone is a singleton in its sample. This chain uses TRBV18 with TRBJ2-1; 7 bases are a match to TRBD1. Germline trimming cut 3 bases from V and 8 bases from J; bases unmatched to any gene: 7. The germline V gene has CDR1 KGHSH and CDR2 LQKENI. The CDR3 sequence is 14 residues long. CDR3 DNA: TGTGCCAGCTCACCCAAGACAGGGCTCGATGAGCAGTTCTTC. This codes for CASSPKTGLDEQFF. Full variable domain (rest looked up from reference TRBV18 and TRBJ2-1): NAGVMQNPRHLVRRRGQEARLRCSPMKGHSHVYWYRQLPEEGLKFMVYLQKENIIDESGMPKERFSAEFPKEGPSILRIQQVVRGDSAAYFCASSPKTGLDEQFFGPGTRLTVL.